This T cell receptor (beta chain) was recorded in a study of blood T cell repertoires in COVID-19. Overall study context: Samples taken during acute and convalescent COVID-19 were collected in the United States, Italy and Spain. PBMCs, B-cell-depleted T cells, or T cells provided the cDNA or gDNA that made up the material.

Original processing notes: Amplified reference gene primers provided the basis for estimating nucleated cell counts. TCRdb's copy holds only in-frame clones and misses some; the assay was immunoSEQ multiplex PCR. That table gives V, J and clone size, and the DNA gave D and trimming. The data hold tens of thousands of clones, with 89% observed a single time. V was clipped by 1 base and J by 3 bases; unmatched bases: 5. CDR3 length: 15 amino acids. Germline assignment: CDR1 LNHDA and CDR2 SQIVND (reference sequence). This chain uses TRBV19 with TRBJ2-7; 8 bases align to TRBD1. This TCR derives from a woman aged 60-75 years with active COVID-19. Sequencing input: peripheral blood. CDR3 amino acids: CASSIGTGGNYEQYF. CDR3 DNA sequence: TGTGCCAGTAGTATAGGCACAGGGGGGAACTACGAGCAGTACTTC.